Presented here are 18 T cell receptor beta chains from one specimen sequenced in a study of blood T cell repertoires in COVID-19. Produced via immunoSEQ multiplex PCR; TCRdb's table is partial and in-frame only. The data contain about 380,000 clones, 87% of them singletons. The sample was PBMCs or T cells enriched from blood (not recorded which). Every receptor here comes from a man between 25 and 39 years old who had recovered from COVID-19.

The rearrangement joins TRBV4-2 to TRBJ1-2; 7 bases are a match to TRBD1. J lost 8 bases, V lost 0 bases, and 9 bases had no gene match. Germline CDR1 reads LGHNA; CDR2 reads YNFKEQ. The CDR3 has 15 residues. CDR3 coding DNA: TGTGCCAGCAGCCAAGATTGGGCAGGGGGGAAGGGCTACACCTTC. This sequence encodes CASSQDWAGGKGYTF.

The chain combines TRBV3-1 (or the pseudogene TRBV3-2) with TRBJ2-3; TRBD1 might be the D (5 bases). Germline assignment: CDR1 LGHDT and CDR2 YNNKEL (reference sequence). The CDR3 extends over 12 amino acids. V was shortened by 6 bases and J by 1 base, with 5 bases between the two germline ends. This CDR3 reads CASRQGTDTQYF. The CDR3 DNA sequence: TGTGCCAGCAGACAGGGCACAGATACGCAGTATTTT.

This chain joins TRBV10-3 and TRBJ1-1; TRBD1 is a possible D gene (5 bases). The CDR3 has 12 amino acids. V was trimmed by 11 bases and J by 1 base, leaving 11 bases between them. In germline, CDR1 is ENHRY, CDR2 SYGVKD. The CDR3: CAHGDRNTEAFF. The CDR3 DNA reads as TGTGCCCACGGAGACAGGAACACTGAAGCTTTCTTT.

This chain joins TRBV10-3 and TRBJ2-1; weak D call: TRBD1 (5 bases). The CDR3 length is 12 residues. Trimming shortened V by 0 bases and J by 11 bases, and 8 bases separated the two germline ends. The germline CDR1 and CDR2 sequences are ENHRY and SYGVKD. The CDR3 nucleotides read TGTGCCATCAGTGAGTCGGGGCTTAAGCAGTTCTTC. Protein sequence: CAISESGLKQFF.

This chain links TRBV20-1 with TRBJ1-2, with D unclear. From germline, CDR1 is DFQATT and CDR2 SNEGSKA (reference sequence). The V and J ends lost 8 bases and 7 bases respectively, with 14 bases between them. This CDR3 contains 11 residues. Here the CDR3 reads CSHSSGFGYTF. DNA for the CDR3: TGCAGTCACAGCTCAGGTTTTGGCTACACCTTC.

The chain uses TRBV6-5 and TRBJ1-6; 7 bases are shared with TRBD1. The CDR3 extends over 15 amino acids. Germline values: CDR1 MNHEY, CDR2 SVGAGI. V shed 0 bases, J shed 7 bases, and the junction held 3 bases outside the gene matches. The CDR3 DNA sequence: TGTGCCAGCAGTTACTCAGGGACAGAAAATTCACCCCTCCACTTT. Its protein product is CASSYSGTENSPLHF.

The V and J genes are TRBV12-3 or TRBV12-4 and TRBJ1-1; D not resolved. The CDR3 runs 12 residues. V shed 6 bases and J shed 5 bases, with 10 bases lying between them. CDR3 in DNA: TGTGCCAGCAGACAGTTTACAACTGAAGCTTTCTTT. Translation: CASRQFTTEAFF.

The rearrangement joins TRBV18 to TRBJ1-4; D ambiguous. V gave up 5 bases and J gave up 3 bases, with 10 bases separating them. The length of the CDR3 is 14 residues. Germline CDR1 and CDR2: KGHSH and LQKENI. CDR3 in DNA: TGTGCCAGCTCAGCCGGGATCCCTAATGAAAAACTGTTTTTT. Protein: CASSAGIPNEKLFF.

V and J are TRBV14 and TRBJ1-6, with 7 bases that match TRBD1. Germline CDR1 is SGHDN and CDR2 is FVKESK. The CDR3 runs 13 residues. V lost 8 bases and J lost 10; bases outside the gene matches: 8. The CDR3 DNA is TGTGCCAGCGGTAAACAGGGGAACTCACCCCTCCACTTT. Translating gives CASGKQGNSPLHF. Complete variable domain (other parts from reference TRBV14 and TRBJ1-6): EAGVTQFPSHSVIEKGQTVTLRCDPISGHDNLYWYRRVMGKEIKFLLHFVKESKQDESGMPNNRFLAERTGGTYSTLKVQPAELEDSGVYFCASGKQGNSPLHFGNGTRLTVT.

This chain connects TRBV3-1 (or the pseudogene TRBV3-2) to TRBJ1-1; TRBD1 matches 7 bases. Germline loops: CDR1 LGHDT, CDR2 YNNKEL (reference sequence). V lost 6 bases to trimming and J lost 11 bases; unmatched junction nucleotides: 18. The CDR3 is 15 residues long. CDR3 sequence: CASSRPLRGFRAAFF. The CDR3 DNA follows: TGTGCCAGCAGTCGACCCCTCAGGGGGTTCAGAGCGGCTTTCTTT.

The genes are TRBV27 and TRBJ2-7, with D possibly matching TRBD1 (6 bases). The CDR3 sequence is 15 residues long. Germline lookup yields CDR1 MNHEY and CDR2 SMNVEV (reference sequence). V lost 4 bases and J lost 4, with 17 bases in between. The CDR3 here is CASSSGPGELYEQYF. For the CDR3, the DNA is TGTGCCAGCAGTTCAGGGCCAGGGGAGCTGTACGAGCAGTACTTC.

The chain joins TRBV11-1 to TRBJ2-2, with D maybe TRBD2 (5 bases). CDR1 and CDR2 (germline): SGHAT, FQDESV (reference sequence). The V and J ends lost 4 bases and 6 bases respectively, with 9 bases between them. The CDR3 has 13 amino acids. The DNA for the CDR3 is TGTGCCAGCAGCTCGCAGAGGGCCGGGGAGCTGTTTTTT. Encoded protein: CASSSQRAGELFF.

The chain is built from TRBV10-1 and TRBJ2-7; tentative D call: TRBD1 (6 bases). Per the germline V gene, CDR1 is WNHNN and CDR2 is SYGVQD (reference sequence). V was trimmed by 3 bases and J by 6 bases, leaving 9 bases between them. This CDR3 is built from 12 residues. The CDR3 reads CASSEGGTEQYF. DNA for the CDR3: TGCGCCAGCAGTGAAGGGGGAACCGAGCAGTACTTC.

This chain uses TRBV6-5 with TRBJ1-1; 7 bases map to TRBD1. The CDR3 consists of 14 residues. Germline V gene data show CDR1 as MNHEY and CDR2 as SVGAGI. The CDR3 coding sequence is TGTGCGAGCTGCCAGGGGGGTTTGAACACTGAAGCTTTCTTT. It yields the protein CASCQGGLNTEAFF.

The chain couples TRBV25-1 to TRBJ2-5; 7 nucleotides agree with TRBD1. Losses at the gene ends were 5 bases for V and 4 bases for J; bases not matched to a gene: 4. This CDR3 region has 13 residues. In germline, CDR1 is MGHDK, CDR2 SYGVNS. DNA of the CDR3: TGTGCCAGCAGTCCGTGGACAGGAGAGACCCAGTACTTC. Protein product: CASSPWTGETQYF. The variable domain in full, completed from reference TRBV25-1 and TRBJ2-5, reads EADIYQTPRYLVIGTGKKITLECSQTMGHDKMYWYQQDPGMELHLIHYSYGVNSTEKGDLSSESTVSRIRTEHFPLTLESARPSHTSQYLCASSPWTGETQYFGPGTRLLVL.

The genes are TRBV7-3 and TRBJ2-1; TRBD1 agrees at 8 bases. This CDR3 region has 15 residues. Germline loops: CDR1 SGHTA, CDR2 FQGTGA. V lost 5 bases to trimming and J lost 7 bases; unmatched junction nucleotides: 10. The CDR3 reads CASSRLAGGLNEQFF. The CDR3 DNA reads as TGTGCCAGCAGCCGCCTGGCAGGGGGCTTGAATGAGCAGTTCTTC.

For the CDR3, the DNA is TGTGCCAGCAGCAACAGGGTCGGGGGCTACACCTTC. Its translation: CASSNRVGGYTF. J is TRBJ1-2 and V is TRBV5-6, with a possible D match to TRBD1 (6 bases). This CDR3 is built from 12 residues. CDR1 is SGHDT, CDR2 YYEEEE, per germline. V was pared by 4 bases and J by 8 bases, with 12 bases between.

The rearrangement links TRBV7-2 to TRBJ1-6, with TRBD1 matching 7 bases. J gave up 0 bases and V 2 bases, and 1 base lay outside the gene matches. The CDR3 spans 16 residues. From germline, CDR1 is SGHTA and CDR2 FQGNSA. The CDR3 nucleotides are TGTGCCAGCAGCTTAACAGGGGTCTCCTATAATTCACCCCTCCACTTT. It translates to CASSLTGVSYNSPLHF.